The 5 T cell receptor beta chains below come from one sample, sequenced in a study of blood T cell repertoires in COVID-19. Profiled with immunoSEQ multiplex PCR; TCRdb holds only in-frame clones, not every one. There are more than 95,000 clones in the sample; 69% occur only once, and approximately 2% lies in the top ten. Material: peripheral blood. The receptors here all came from a woman in her seventies with acute or convalescent COVID-19.

V usage is TRBV9 and J usage is TRBJ2-1, with TRBD2 as a possible D gene (5 bases). Trimming cost V 2 bases and J 6 bases, with 18 bases left between them. The germline gives CDR1 SGDLS, CDR2 YYNGEE. The CDR3 sequence is 16 residues long. The CDR3 here is CASSVGSARTGNEQFF. The CDR3 DNA reads TGTGCCAGCAGCGTTGGGAGCGCCCGCACCGGCAATGAGCAGTTCTTC.

This chain connects TRBV6-2 or TRBV6-3 to TRBJ2-1, with TRBD2 matching over 9 bases. The germline V gene encodes CDR1 MNHEY and CDR2 SVGEGT. CDR3 size: 16 residues. V lost 4 bases, J lost 3 bases, and 7 bases stayed unmatched. DNA of the CDR3: TGTGCCAGCAGTTCCCCTTCTAGCGGGGTCTACAATGAGCAGTTCTTC. This codes for CASSSPSSGVYNEQFF.

This clone was seen only a few times. The chain joins TRBV27 to TRBJ1-2; TRBD1 aligns across 8 bases. Unmatched junction bases numbered 7, after V lost 5 bases and J lost 8 bases. The CDR3 spans 13 residues. From germline, CDR1 is MNHEY and CDR2 SMNVEV (reference sequence). The chain's CDR3 is CASSPRTGLGYTF. For the CDR3, the DNA is TGTGCCAGCAGTCCCCGGACAGGGTTGGGCTACACCTTC.

The rearrangement joins TRBV3-1 (or the pseudogene TRBV3-2) to TRBJ1-1; 7 bases line up with TRBD1. This CDR3 contains 14 residues. CDR1 and CDR2 from the germline V gene are LGHDT and YNNKEL (reference sequence). Trimming cost V 0 bases and J 11 bases; bases outside gene matches: 9. The CDR3 is CASSQDWEGGRAFF. The DNA of the CDR3 is TGTGCCAGCAGCCAAGATTGGGAAGGGGGCCGGGCTTTCTTT.

The chain is built from TRBV5-4 and TRBJ1-4; D is ambiguous. The CDR3 is 17 residues long. Germline values: CDR1 SGHNT, CDR2 YYREEE (reference sequence). Trimming removed 0 bases from V and 4 bases from J, with 16 bases in between. The CDR3 nucleotides are TGTGCCAGCAGCTTGGGACTACCGGGCCAGGATAATGAAAAACTGTTTTTT. Translated, it gives CASSLGLPGQDNEKLFF.